A single sample is the source of the 22 T cell receptor beta chains below, sequenced in a study of blood T cell repertoires in COVID-19. Sequenced by immunoSEQ multiplex PCR; TCRdb stores in-frame clones only, minus some. The sample carries hundreds of thousands of clones, roughly nine tenths recorded once. What was sequenced was PBMCs or T cells enriched from blood (not recorded which). These receptors all come from a woman in her twenties or thirties with acute COVID-19.

The chain is built from TRBV4-3 and TRBJ2-1; 7 nucleotides match TRBD2. Losses at the gene ends were 0 bases for V and 10 bases for J; bases not matched to a gene: 9. Germline-derived CDR1 and CDR2 are LGHNA and YSLEER. This CDR3 spans 15 amino acids. The CDR3 DNA reads as TGCGCCAGCAGCCAAGACACGATTGGAGCGGGGGAGCAGTTCTTC. As protein: CASSQDTIGAGEQFF.

V gene TRBV4-1 combines with J gene TRBJ2-7; a weak D match, TRBD2 (6 bases). The CDR3 is 15 amino acids. The V end was cut by 5 bases, the J end by 2 bases, with 16 bases between. Looked up from germline, CDR1 is MGHRA and CDR2 is YSYEKL. CDR3 in amino acids: CASSAQDYMTYEQYF. CDR3 DNA: TGCGCCAGCAGCGCACAGGACTATATGACCTACGAGCAGTACTTC.

The rearrangement uses TRBV28 and TRBJ1-5, with a weak D call TRBD1 (6 bases). The V gene's germline CDR1 is MDHEN and CDR2 SYDVKM. The CDR3 runs to 14 residues. Trimming took off 10 bases at V and 6 bases at J, with 19 bases between the two ends. CDR3 bases: TGTGCCACCCAATCCAGGGGCAGAGTTCAGCCCCAGCATTTT. It specifies CATQSRGRVQPQHF.

The rearrangement uses TRBV30 and TRBJ1-5; D gene uncertain. V lost 4 bases to trimming and J lost 9 bases, with 19 bases between them. This CDR3 comprises 14 residues. Germline-derived CDR1 and CDR2 are GTSNPN and SVGIG (reference sequence). The CDR3 region has the DNA TGTGCCTGGAATAACGGCGCCCCCGAGGGGCCCCAGCATTTT. This codes for CAWNNGAPEGPQHF.

A few counts support this clone. This rearrangement joins TRBV7-3 to TRBJ1-2, with unresolved D. CDR1 is SGHTA, CDR2 FQGTGA, per germline. The germline V and J ends were trimmed by 4 bases and 8 bases, with 11 bases remaining between them. The CDR3 spans 12 residues. DNA of the CDR3: TGTGCCAGCAGCTCCGGTTATCGAGGCTACACCTTC. It is translated as CASSSGYRGYTF. Using reference TRBV7-3 and TRBJ1-2 for the parts outside the CDR3, the full variable domain is GAGVSQTPSNKVTEKGKYVELRCDPISGHTALYWYRQSLGQGPEFLIYFQGTGAADDSGLPNDRFFAVRPEGSVSTLKIQRTERGDSAVYLCASSSGYRGYTFGSGTRLTVV.

CDR3 sequence reads: CASSYPKAGGVEQFF. CDR3 DNA: TGTGCCAGCAGCTACCCCAAGGCGGGAGGGGTTGAGCAGTTCTTC. The V gene is TRBV11-2, the J gene TRBJ2-1; the match to TRBD2 covers 9 bases. The junction had 10 bases not matched to a gene; V was cut back by 4 bases and J by 9 bases. CDR1 SGHAT and CDR2 FQNNGV come from the germline V gene. The CDR3 has 15 amino acids.

J is TRBJ1-5 and V is TRBV6-5; TRBD1 aligns across 8 bases. The CDR3 has 15 residues. The junction had 5 bases not matched to a gene; V was cut back by 5 bases and J by 2 bases. Germline V gene lookup returns CDR1 MNHEY and CDR2 SVGAGI. CDR3 sequence (DNA): TGTGCCAGCAGTACGCTGGACAGGGGCAATCAGCCCCAGCATTTT. Translation: CASSTLDRGNQPQHF.

A few counts support this clone. The V gene is TRBV4-3, the J gene TRBJ1-4, with D tentatively TRBD1 (6 bases). This CDR3 has 16 residues. The V gene lost 0 bases and the J gene lost 8 bases, with 16 bases spanning the gap. Germline V gene sequence: CDR1 LGHNA, CDR2 YSLEER. The DNA for the CDR3 is TGCGCCAGCAGCCAAGAAGGGAGGGGGGAAGGGGAAAAACTGTTTTTT. This encodes CASSQEGRGEGEKLFF.

This chain links TRBV28 with TRBJ1-2; 10 bases fit TRBD1. J was trimmed by 7 bases and V by 5 bases; bases with no gene match: 10. The CDR3 totals 15 residues. CDR1 is MDHEN and CDR2 is SYDVKM in the germline V gene. As DNA, the CDR3 is TGTGCCAGCAGTGTGACAGGGGGCGCAGCGATTGGCTACACCTTC. Its protein is CASSVTGGAAIGYTF.

This chain links TRBV7-2 with TRBJ2-7, with 8 bases matching TRBD1. J lost 5 bases, V lost 3 bases, and 6 bases had no gene match. The CDR3 extends over 14 amino acids. In germline, CDR1 is SGHTA, CDR2 FQGNSA. This chain's CDR3 is CASSFQGAKHEQYF. The DNA of the CDR3 is TGTGCCAGCAGCTTCCAGGGGGCGAAACACGAGCAGTACTTC.

This clone has a handful of counts. The V and J genes are TRBV11-1 and TRBJ1-1; D is uncertain. Per the germline V gene, CDR1 is SGHAT and CDR2 is FQDESV (reference sequence). The V end lost 5 bases, the J end lost 0 bases, and 10 bases lay between the germline ends. The CDR3 contains 14 residues. CDR3 nucleotides: TGTGCCAGCAGCGAAACAAATTTGAACACTGAAGCTTTCTTT. Translating gives CASSETNLNTEAFF.

The chain is built from TRBV12-5 and TRBJ1-1, with 9 bases matching TRBD1. CDR3 length equals 14 residues. Germline loops: CDR1 LGHNT, CDR2 FRNRAP. After removal of 6 bases from V and 1 base from J, the junction contained 3 bases not matched to a gene. The CDR3 nucleotides read TGTGCTAGTGGGAGGGGACAGGGGAACACTGAAGCTTTCTTT. It yields the protein CASGRGQGNTEAFF.

The J gene is TRBJ1-1, the V gene TRBV6-5, with D possibly matching TRBD1 (5 bases). Germline V gene data show CDR1 as MNHEY and CDR2 as SVGAGI. Trimming took 6 bases from V and 5 from J, leaving 16 bases between them. The CDR3 is 14 residues long. CDR3 region: CASSSPTQATEAFF. CDR3 nucleotides: TGTGCCAGCAGCTCCCCTACACAGGCGACTGAAGCTTTCTTT.

The chain recombines TRBV21-1 with TRBJ2-7; the table names TRBD1, a call not compared with the DNA. TRBV21-1 is deemed a pseudogene. The CDR3 contains 14 residues. In DNA form, the CDR3 reads TGTGCCAGCAGCAAGGGGACAGGGTTTGTCGAGCAGTACTTC. Protein product: CASSKGTGFVEQYF.

The CDR3: CASSQVTSSYEQYF. The CDR3, as DNA: TGCGCCAGCAGCCAAGTCACTAGTTCCTACGAGCAGTACTTC. The chain links TRBV4-1 to TRBJ2-7; TRBD2 is a possible D gene (5 bases). V lost 1 base and J 1 base, leaving 8 bases between the germline ends. CDR1 MGHRA and CDR2 YSYEKL come from the germline V gene. The CDR3 is made up of 14 amino acids.

The V call is TRBV7-3, the J call TRBJ2-3, with 8 nucleotides matching TRBD2. In germline, CDR1 is SGHTA, CDR2 FQGTGA. The length of the CDR3 is 15 residues. V lost 5 bases and J lost 1; bases outside the gene matches: 5. The CDR3: CASSPGTRGTDTQYF. The CDR3 region has the DNA TGTGCCAGCAGCCCCGGGACTAGAGGCACAGATACGCAGTATTTT.

The V call is TRBV11-2, the J call TRBJ1-2; TRBD1 aligns across 10 bases. The CDR3 sequence is 15 residues long. The V segment lost 5 bases and the J segment 4 bases; nucleotides outside the gene matches: 7. Germline V lookup: CDR1 SGHAT, CDR2 FQNNGV. The chain's CDR3 is CASSPGQGLSYGYTF. The CDR3 nucleotides are TGTGCCAGCAGCCCGGGACAGGGGCTGTCCTATGGCTACACCTTC.

The chain is built from TRBV9 and TRBJ2-2, with 13 bases lining up with TRBD2. V lost 0 bases to trimming and J lost 5 bases; unmatched junction nucleotides: 7. The germline gives CDR1 SGDLS, CDR2 YYNGEE. CDR3 length equals 18 residues. CDR3 DNA sequence: TGTGCCAGCAGCGTAGTGGTGACTAGCGGGGGGACGACCGGGGAGCTGTTTTTT. It yields the protein CASSVVVTSGGTTGELFF.

This chain links TRBV27 with TRBJ2-1; D possibly corresponds to TRBD1 (5 bases). The germline CDR1 and CDR2 sequences are MNHEY and SMNVEV (reference sequence). This CDR3 is built from 12 residues. Trimming pared 8 bases from V and 8 bases from J, leaving 13 bases between. Here the CDR3 DNA reads TGTGCCAGCTACAGGTTCCGCGATGAGCAGTTCTTC. Translating it yields CASYRFRDEQFF.

The chain joins TRBV15 to TRBJ1-1, with 8 nucleotides matching TRBD1. The CDR3 has 15 amino acids. Germline-derived CDR1 and CDR2 are LNHNV and YYDKDF (reference sequence). Trimming cost V 0 bases and J 7 bases; bases outside gene matches: 7. CDR3: CATSRDRTGGDEAFF. In DNA, the CDR3 is TGTGCCACCAGCAGAGACCGAACAGGGGGAGATGAAGCTTTCTTT. Looking up the rest from reference TRBV15 and TRBJ1-1 gives the full variable domain: DAMVIQNPRYQVTQFGKPVTLSCSQTLNHNVMYWYQQKSSQAPKLLFHYYDKDFNNEADTPDNFQSRRPNTSFCFLDIRSPGLGDTAMYLCATSRDRTGGDEAFFGQGTRLTVV.

The chain employs TRBV7-9 and TRBJ2-6, with TRBD2 as a possible D gene (6 bases). Germline CDR1 SEHNR, CDR2 FQNEAQ (reference sequence). The CDR3 runs 16 residues. V lost 4 bases, J lost 4 bases, and 14 bases lay in between. DNA for the CDR3: TGTGCCAGCAGCTCACGGGCGGGGCCCGGGGCCAACGTCCTGACTTTC. It encodes CASSSRAGPGANVLTF.

The chain links TRBV6-5 to TRBJ2-7, with TRBD1 identical over 7 bases. V was clipped by 5 bases and J by 3 bases; unmatched bases: 7. The germline CDR1 and CDR2 sequences are MNHEY and SVGAGI. The CDR3 has 14 amino acids. The CDR3 DNA reads as TGTGCCAGCAGTATGACAGGGTCAGGCTACGAGCAGTACTTC. It specifies CASSMTGSGYEQYF.